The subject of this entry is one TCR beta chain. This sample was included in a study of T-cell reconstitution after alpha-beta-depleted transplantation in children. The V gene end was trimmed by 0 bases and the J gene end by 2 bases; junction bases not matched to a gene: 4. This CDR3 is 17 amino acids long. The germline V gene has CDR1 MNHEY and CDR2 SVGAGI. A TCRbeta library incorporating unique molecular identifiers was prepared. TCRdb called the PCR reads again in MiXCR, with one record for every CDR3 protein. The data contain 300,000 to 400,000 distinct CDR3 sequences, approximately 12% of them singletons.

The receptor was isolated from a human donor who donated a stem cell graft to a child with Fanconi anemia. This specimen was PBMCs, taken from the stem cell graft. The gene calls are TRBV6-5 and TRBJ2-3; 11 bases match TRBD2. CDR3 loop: CASSYSPSGGITDTQYF. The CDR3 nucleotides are TGTGCCAGCAGTTACTCCCCTAGCGGGGGGATCACAGATACGCAGTATTTT.